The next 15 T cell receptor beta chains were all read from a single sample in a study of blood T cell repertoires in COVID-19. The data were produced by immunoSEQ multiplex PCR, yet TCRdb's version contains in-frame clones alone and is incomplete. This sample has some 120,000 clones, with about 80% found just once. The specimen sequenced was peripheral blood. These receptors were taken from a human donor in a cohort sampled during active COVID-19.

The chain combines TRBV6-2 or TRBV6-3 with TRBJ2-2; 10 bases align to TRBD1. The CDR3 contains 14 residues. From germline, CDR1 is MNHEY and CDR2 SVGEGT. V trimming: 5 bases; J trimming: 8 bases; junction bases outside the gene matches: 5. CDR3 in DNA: TGTGCCAGCAGTCGGGACAGGGGTTCTGGGGAGCTGTTTTTT. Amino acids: CASSRDRGSGELFF.

CDR3 in amino acids: CSAQGGNIQYF. CDR3 nucleotides: TGCAGTGCCCAAGGGGGAAACATTCAGTACTTC. V is TRBV20-1 and J is TRBJ2-4; possible D gene TRBD1, 6 bases. The CDR3 extends over 11 amino acids. Between the trimmed V and J ends, which lost 6 bases and 6 bases, there was a span of 9 bases. Germline V gene lookup returns CDR1 DFQATT and CDR2 SNEGSKA (reference sequence).

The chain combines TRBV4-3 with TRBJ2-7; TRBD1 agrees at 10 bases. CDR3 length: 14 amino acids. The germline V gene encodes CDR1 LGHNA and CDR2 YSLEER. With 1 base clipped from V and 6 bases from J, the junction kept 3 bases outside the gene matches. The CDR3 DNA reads TGCGCCAGCAGCCAAGGGGACAGGGGATCCGAGCAGTACTTC. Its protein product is CASSQGDRGSEQYF.

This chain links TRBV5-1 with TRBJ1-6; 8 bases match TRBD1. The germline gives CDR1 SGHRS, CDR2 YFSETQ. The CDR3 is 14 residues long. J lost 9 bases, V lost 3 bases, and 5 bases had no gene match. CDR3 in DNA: TGCGCCAGCAGCTGGACAGGGTCTGGTTCACCCCTCCACTTT. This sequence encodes CASSWTGSGSPLHF.

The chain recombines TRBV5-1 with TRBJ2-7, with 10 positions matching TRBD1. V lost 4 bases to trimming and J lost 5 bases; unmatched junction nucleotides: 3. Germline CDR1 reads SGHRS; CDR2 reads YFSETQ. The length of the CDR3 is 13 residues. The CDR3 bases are TGCGCCAGCAGCGCGGGACAGGGGAACGAGCAGTACTTC. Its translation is CASSAGQGNEQYF.

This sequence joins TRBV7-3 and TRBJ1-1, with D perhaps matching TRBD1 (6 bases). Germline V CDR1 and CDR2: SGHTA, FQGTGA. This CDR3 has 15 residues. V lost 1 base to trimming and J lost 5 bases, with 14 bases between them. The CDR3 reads CASSLSVRGVTEAFF. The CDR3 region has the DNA TGTGCCAGCAGCTTAAGTGTCAGGGGCGTAACTGAAGCTTTCTTT.

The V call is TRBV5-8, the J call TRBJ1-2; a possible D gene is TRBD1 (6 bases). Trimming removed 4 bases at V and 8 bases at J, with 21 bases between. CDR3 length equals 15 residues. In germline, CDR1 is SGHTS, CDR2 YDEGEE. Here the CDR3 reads CASSPAGARAPGYTF. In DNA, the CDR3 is TGTGCCAGCAGCCCAGCAGGGGCCAGGGCTCCCGGCTACACCTTC.

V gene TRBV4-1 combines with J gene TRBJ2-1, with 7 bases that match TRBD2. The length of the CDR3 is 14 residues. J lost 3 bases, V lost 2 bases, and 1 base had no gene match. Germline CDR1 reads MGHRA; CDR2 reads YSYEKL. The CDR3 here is CASSQRGVYNEQFF. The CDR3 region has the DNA TGCGCCAGCAGCCAACGGGGGGTCTACAATGAGCAGTTCTTC.

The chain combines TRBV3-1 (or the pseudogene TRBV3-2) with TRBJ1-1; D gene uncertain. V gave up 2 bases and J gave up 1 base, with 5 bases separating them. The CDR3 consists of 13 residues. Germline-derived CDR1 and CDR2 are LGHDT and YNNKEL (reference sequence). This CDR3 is CASSQLPNTEAFF. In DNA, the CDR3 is TGTGCCAGCAGCCAACTTCCGAACACTGAAGCTTTCTTT.

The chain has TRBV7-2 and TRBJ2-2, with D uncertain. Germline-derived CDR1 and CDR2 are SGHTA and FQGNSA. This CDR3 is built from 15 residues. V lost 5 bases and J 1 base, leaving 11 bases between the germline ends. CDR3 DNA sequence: TGTGCCAGCAGCCTTGAGGCGGTGAACACCGGGGAGCTGTTTTTT. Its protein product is CASSLEAVNTGELFF.

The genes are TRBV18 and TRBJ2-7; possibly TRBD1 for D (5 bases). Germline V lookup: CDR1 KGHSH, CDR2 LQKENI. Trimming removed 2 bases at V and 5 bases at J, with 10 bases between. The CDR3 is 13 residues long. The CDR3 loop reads CASSPDRFNEQYF. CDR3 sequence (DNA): TGTGCCAGCTCACCAGACAGATTTAACGAGCAGTACTTC.

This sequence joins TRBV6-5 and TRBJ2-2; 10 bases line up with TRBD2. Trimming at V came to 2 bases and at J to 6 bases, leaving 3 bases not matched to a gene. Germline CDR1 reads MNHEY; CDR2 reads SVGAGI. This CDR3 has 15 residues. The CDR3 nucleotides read TGTGCCAGCAGTTACCGGCTAGCGGGAGCCGGGGAGCTGTTTTTT. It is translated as CASSYRLAGAGELFF.

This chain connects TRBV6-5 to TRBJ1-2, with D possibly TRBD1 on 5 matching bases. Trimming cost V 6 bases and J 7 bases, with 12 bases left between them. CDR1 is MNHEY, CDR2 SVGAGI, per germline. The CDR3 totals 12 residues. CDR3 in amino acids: CASRGTLRGYTF. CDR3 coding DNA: TGTGCCAGCAGGGGGACTCTGCGTGGCTACACCTTC.

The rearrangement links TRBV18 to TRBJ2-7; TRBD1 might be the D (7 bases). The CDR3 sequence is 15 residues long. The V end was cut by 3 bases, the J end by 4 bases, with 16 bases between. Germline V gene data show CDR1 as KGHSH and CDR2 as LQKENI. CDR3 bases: TGTGCCAGCTCACCGACCAAGGGGGCGGGATACGAGCAGTACTTC. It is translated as CASSPTKGAGYEQYF.

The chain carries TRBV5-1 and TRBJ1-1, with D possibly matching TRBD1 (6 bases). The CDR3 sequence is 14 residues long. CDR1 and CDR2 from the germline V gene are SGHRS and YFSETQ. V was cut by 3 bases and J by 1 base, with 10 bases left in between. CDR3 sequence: CASSWGHKNTEAFF. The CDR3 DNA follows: TGCGCCAGCAGCTGGGGGCACAAGAACACTGAAGCTTTCTTT.